The 19 T cell receptor beta chains in this list originate from one sample, sequenced in a study of blood T cell repertoires in COVID-19. Sequencing used immunoSEQ multiplex PCR; TCRdb keeps in-frame clones, though not all of them. The sample has 300,000 to 400,000 clones; more than 90% are singletons. Sample: PBMCs or T cells enriched from blood (not recorded which). These receptors were collected from a woman aged 25-40 years who had been exposed to COVID-19.

The CDR3 DNA reads TGCGCCAGCAGCTTGACTAGCGGGGTCCAAGAGACCCAGTACTTC. Its protein is CASSLTSGVQETQYF. V gene TRBV5-1 combines with J gene TRBJ2-5; TRBD2 matches 10 bases. This CDR3 has 15 amino acids. V lost 1 base to trimming and J lost 1 base; unmatched junction nucleotides: 1. CDR1 and CDR2 from the germline V gene are SGHRS and YFSETQ.

The chain employs TRBV6-1 and TRBJ2-2; TRBD2 is a possible D gene (5 bases). V lost 3 bases to trimming and J lost 9 bases, with 14 bases between them. CDR3 length: 14 residues. Per germline, CDR1 MNHNS and CDR2 SASEGT. Here the CDR3 DNA reads TGTGCCAGCAGTGATAGGGTGTCGGGGAGGGAGCTGTTTTTT. Amino acid sequence: CASSDRVSGRELFF.

This clone was observed a single time. V is TRBV5-4 and J is TRBJ2-5, with TRBD2 as a possible D gene (7 bases). V shed 3 bases and J shed 3 bases, with 24 bases lying between them. This CDR3 is built from 18 residues. Germline values: CDR1 SGHNT, CDR2 YYREEE (reference sequence). CDR3 nucleotide sequence: TGTGCCAGCAGCTCTTACTGGGGGCCTAGCGGCCCGAAAGAGACCCAGTACTTC. Residues: CASSSYWGPSGPKETQYF. The whole variable domain, remainder taken from reference TRBV5-4 and TRBJ2-5, is ETGVTQSPTHLIKTRGQQVTLRCSSQSGHNTVSWYQQALGQGPQFIFQYYREEENGRGNFPPRFSGLQFPNYSSELNVNALELDDSALYLCASSSYWGPSGPKETQYFGPGTRLLVL.

About this clone itself: Distinct nucleotide sequences in the sample also encode this CDR3. The V gene is TRBV5-1, the J gene TRBJ2-7, with TRBD1 identical over 8 bases. In germline, CDR1 is SGHRS, CDR2 YFSETQ. V lost 0 bases and J lost 3; bases outside the gene matches: 2. This CDR3 region has 14 residues. CDR3 nucleotides: TGCGCCAGCAGCTTGGGGACAGGGCGCTACGAGCAGTACTTC. This translates into CASSLGTGRYEQYF.

The chain uses TRBV10-2 and TRBJ2-6, with TRBD1 as a possible D gene (5 bases). Trimming removed 6 bases from V and 4 bases from J, with 10 bases in between. Germline V gene data show CDR1 as WSHSY and CDR2 as SAAADI. The CDR3 is made up of 14 amino acids. CDR3 amino acids: CASRTGVGANVLTF. The CDR3 coding sequence is TGCGCCAGCAGAACAGGTGTCGGGGCCAACGTCCTGACTTTC.

J is TRBJ1-2 and V is TRBV30; no reliable D call. Trimming left V 0 bases short and J 0 bases short, with 8 bases between. The CDR3 is 14 amino acids. CDR1 and CDR2 (germline): GTSNPN, SVGIG (reference sequence). Written as DNA, the CDR3 is TGTGCCTGGAGTGTACAATCCGCTAACTATGGCTACACCTTC. Protein product: CAWSVQSANYGYTF.

This clone was counted a few times. The J gene is TRBJ1-1, the V gene TRBV3-1 (or the pseudogene TRBV3-2); D is perhaps TRBD1 (6 bases). V was cut by 1 base and J by 1 base, with 7 bases left in between. The CDR3 loop spans 14 amino acids. Germline V gives CDR1 LGHDT, CDR2 YNNKEL (reference sequence). CDR3 in DNA: TGTGCCAGCAGCCAAGCAGGGGCGAACACTGAAGCTTTCTTT. It yields the protein CASSQAGANTEAFF.

This chain connects TRBV9 to TRBJ1-1, with a weak D call TRBD1 (5 bases). With 0 bases removed from V and 5 bases from J, the gap between germline ends came to 20 bases. Germline V lookup: CDR1 SGDLS, CDR2 YYNGEE. The CDR3 runs 17 residues. The CDR3 is CASSVAGGWEGRTEAFF. The CDR3 region has the DNA TGTGCCAGCAGCGTAGCGGGAGGTTGGGAGGGACGGACTGAAGCTTTCTTT.

This sequence joins TRBV11-3 and TRBJ1-6; TRBD1 agrees at 9 bases. CDR3 length equals 17 residues. V dropped 2 bases and J dropped 5; count of bases not matched to a gene: 7. The germline CDR1 and CDR2 sequences are SGHNT and YENEEA. The CDR3 sequence: CASSLSWDRDNNSPLHF. For the CDR3, the DNA is TGTGCCAGCAGCTTATCATGGGACAGGGATAATAATTCACCCCTCCACTTT. The full variable domain, rest sourced from reference TRBV11-3 and TRBJ1-6, is EAGVVQSPRYKIIEKKQPVAFWCNPISGHNTLYWYLQNLGQGPELLIRYENEEAVDDSQLPKDRFSAERLKGVDSTLKIQPAELGDSAVYLCASSLSWDRDNNSPLHFGNGTRLTVT.

V and J are TRBV29-1 and TRBJ1-4; 8 nucleotides line up with TRBD1. The germline V gene has CDR1 SQVTM and CDR2 ANQGSEA. V lost 7 bases and J lost 3; bases outside the gene matches: 7. This CDR3 region has 14 residues. The CDR3 DNA reads TGCAGCGCCTTAGGGGGACAGGCTAATGAAAAACTGTTTTTT. It specifies CSALGGQANEKLFF.

This chain joins TRBV29-1 and TRBJ2-1; D is perhaps TRBD2 (6 bases). This CDR3 has 17 residues. Germline V gene lookup returns CDR1 SQVTM and CDR2 ANQGSEA. V shed 5 bases and J shed 0 bases, with 20 bases lying between them. The CDR3: CSVSPRVAASSYNEQFF. DNA for the CDR3: TGCAGCGTTTCGCCGCGAGTAGCGGCCAGCTCCTACAATGAGCAGTTCTTC.

This chain connects TRBV5-1 to TRBJ2-1; D uncertain. CDR1 and CDR2 from the germline V gene are SGHRS and YFSETQ. V gave up 4 bases and J gave up 5 bases, with 13 bases separating them. This CDR3 comprises 14 residues. The CDR3 loop reads CASSIDTGNNEQFF. CDR3 nucleotides: TGCGCCAGCAGCATAGACACCGGCAACAATGAGCAGTTCTTC. Full variable domain (rest looked up from reference TRBV5-1 and TRBJ2-1): KAGVTQTPRYLIKTRGQQVTLSCSPISGHRSVSWYQQTPGQGLQFLFEYFSETQRNKGNFPGRFSGRQFSNSRSEMNVSTLELGDSALYLCASSIDTGNNEQFFGPGTRLTVL.

About this clone: Within the sample, other DNA sequences also encode this same CDR3. The chain is built from TRBV7-2 and TRBJ1-1, with unresolved D. The germline V and J ends were trimmed by 2 bases and 4 bases, with 11 bases remaining between them. CDR1 and CDR2 (germline): SGHTA, FQGNSA. The CDR3 extends over 14 amino acids. CDR3 residues: CASSLSRGRTEAFF. The CDR3 coding sequence is TGTGCCAGCAGCTTATCGCGGGGTCGCACTGAAGCTTTCTTT.

The gene calls are TRBV21-1 and TRBJ2-1; the listed D gene, TRBD1, was not tested against the DNA. TRBV21-1 has pseudogene status. The CDR3 has 11 residues. Here the CDR3 DNA reads TGTGCCACCCCAGGGTACAATGAGCAGTTCTTC. Translated: CATPGYNEQFF.

The chain links TRBV7-9 to TRBJ1-2; perhaps TRBD1 as D (6 bases). Trimming shortened V by 5 bases and J by 6 bases, and 7 bases separated the two germline ends. Germline CDR1 is SEHNR and CDR2 is FQNEAQ (reference sequence). The CDR3 is 11 amino acids. CDR3 residues: CASSPGDGYTF. The CDR3 nucleotides read TGTGCCAGCAGCCCAGGGGATGGCTACACCTTC.

The rearrangement joins TRBV25-1 to TRBJ1-6, with a weak D call TRBD1 (6 bases). This CDR3 has 15 residues. Germline CDR1 is MGHDK and CDR2 is SYGVNS. Trimming shortened V by 1 base and J by 10 bases, and 14 bases separated the two germline ends. The CDR3 loop reads CASSESAGAQSPLHF. For the CDR3, the DNA is TGTGCCAGCAGTGAATCCGCAGGGGCCCAATCACCCCTCCACTTT.

The chain links TRBV10-3 to TRBJ2-5, with 14 bases that match TRBD2. Germline trimming cut 6 bases from V and 5 bases from J; bases unmatched to any gene: 8. Germline loops: CDR1 ENHRY, CDR2 SYGVKD. This CDR3 has 16 residues. The CDR3 loop reads CAISPGTSGGWETQYF. The DNA for the CDR3 is TGTGCCATCAGCCCTGGGACTAGCGGGGGCTGGGAGACCCAGTACTTC.

The V call is TRBV5-1, the J call TRBJ2-5, with 7 bases identical to TRBD1. CDR1 SGHRS and CDR2 YFSETQ come from the germline V gene. The CDR3 is made up of 14 amino acids. J gave up 5 bases and V 4 bases, and 8 bases lay outside the gene matches. The CDR3 DNA sequence: TGCGCCAGCAGCGGTACAGGGGTGGGGGAGACCCAGTACTTC. Its protein product is CASSGTGVGETQYF. Looking up the rest from reference TRBV5-1 and TRBJ2-5 gives the full variable domain: KAGVTQTPRYLIKTRGQQVTLSCSPISGHRSVSWYQQTPGQGLQFLFEYFSETQRNKGNFPGRFSGRQFSNSRSEMNVSTLELGDSALYLCASSGTGVGETQYFGPGTRLLVL.

V gene TRBV5-5 combines with J gene TRBJ1-3, with no clear D. In germline, CDR1 is SGHKS, CDR2 YYEKEE (reference sequence). V dropped 1 base and J dropped 0 bases, with 8 bases sitting between them. The CDR3 extends over 15 amino acids. CDR3 sequence reads: CASSLPYSSGNTIYF. In DNA form, the CDR3 reads TGTGCCAGCAGCTTGCCATATAGCTCTGGAAACACCATATATTTT.